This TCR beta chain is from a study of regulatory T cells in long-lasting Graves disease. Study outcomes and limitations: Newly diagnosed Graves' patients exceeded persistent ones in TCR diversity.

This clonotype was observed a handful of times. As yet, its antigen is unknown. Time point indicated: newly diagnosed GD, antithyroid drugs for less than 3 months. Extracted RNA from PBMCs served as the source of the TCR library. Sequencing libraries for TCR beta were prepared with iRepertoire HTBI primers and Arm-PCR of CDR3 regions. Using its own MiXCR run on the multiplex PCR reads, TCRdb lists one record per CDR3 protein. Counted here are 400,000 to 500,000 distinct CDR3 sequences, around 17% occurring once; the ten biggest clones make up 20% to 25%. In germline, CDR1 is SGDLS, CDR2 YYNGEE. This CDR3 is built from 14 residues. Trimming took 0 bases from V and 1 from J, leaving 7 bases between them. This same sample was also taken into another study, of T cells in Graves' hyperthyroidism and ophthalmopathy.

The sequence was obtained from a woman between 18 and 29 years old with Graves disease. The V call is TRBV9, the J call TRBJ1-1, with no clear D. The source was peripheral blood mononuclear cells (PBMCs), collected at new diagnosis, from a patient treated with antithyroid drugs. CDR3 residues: CASSVGLRNTEAFF. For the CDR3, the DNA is TGTGCCAGCAGCGTAGGACTGCGGAACACTGAAGCTTTCTTT. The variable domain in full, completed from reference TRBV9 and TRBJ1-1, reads DSGVTQTPKHLITATGQRVTLRCSPRSGDLSVYWYQQSLDQGLQFLIQYYNGEERAKGNILERFSAQQFPDLHSELNLSSLELGDSALYFCASSVGLRNTEAFFGQGTRLTVV.